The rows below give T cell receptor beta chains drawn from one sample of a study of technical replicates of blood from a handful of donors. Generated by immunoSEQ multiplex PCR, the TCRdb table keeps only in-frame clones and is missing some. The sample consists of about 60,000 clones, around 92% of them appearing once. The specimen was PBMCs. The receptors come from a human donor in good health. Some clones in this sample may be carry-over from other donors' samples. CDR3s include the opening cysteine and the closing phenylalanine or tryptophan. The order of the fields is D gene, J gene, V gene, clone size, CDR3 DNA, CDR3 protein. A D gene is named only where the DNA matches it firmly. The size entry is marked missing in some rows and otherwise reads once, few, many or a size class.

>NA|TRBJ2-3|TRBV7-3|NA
TGTGCCAGCAGCGGGGGGACTCCGGCGCAGTATTTT
CASSGGTPAQYF
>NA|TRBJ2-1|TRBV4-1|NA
TGCGCCAGCAGCCAAGTGGGAGCGGTCCCCTCCTACAATGAGCAGTTCTTC
CASSQVGAVPSYNEQFF
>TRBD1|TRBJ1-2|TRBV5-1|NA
TGCGCCAGCAGCGTGAGAATGACAGGGGGCGAGAACTATGGCTACACCTTC
CASSVRMTGGENYGYTF
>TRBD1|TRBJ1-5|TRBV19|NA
TGTGCCAGTAGTGCAACAGGGGGCGTCGGACAGCCCCAGCATTTT
CASSATGGVGQPQHF
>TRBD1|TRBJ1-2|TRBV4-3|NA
TGCGCCAGCAGGACGGACAGGCTGTCGGATGGCTACACCTTC
CASRTDRLSDGYTF
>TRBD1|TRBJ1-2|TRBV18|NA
TGTGCCAGCTCGGACAGGGGTTATGGCTACACCTTC
CASSDRGYGYTF
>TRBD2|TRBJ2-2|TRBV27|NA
TGTGCCAGCAGGGGGGCCGGTAGCGGGGGACAAACCGGGGAGCTGTTTTTT
CASRGAGSGGQTGELFF
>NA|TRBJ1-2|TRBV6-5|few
TGTGCCAGCAGTTACTTGCCGGGGACATATGGCTACACCTTC
CASSYLPGTYGYTF
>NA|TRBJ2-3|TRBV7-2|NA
TGTGCCAGCAGCTCCTATGGGGAGATAGATACGCAGTATTTT
CASSSYGEIDTQYF
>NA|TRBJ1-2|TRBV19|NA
TGTGCCAGCGCGGGGGGGCTCGGCTACACCTTC
CASAGGLGYTF
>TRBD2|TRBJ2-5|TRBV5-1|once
TGCGCCAGCAGCTCGTCTAGCGGGAGGGGCGAGACCCAGTACTTC
CASSSSSGRGETQYF
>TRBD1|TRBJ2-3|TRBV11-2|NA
TGTGCCAGCAGCAGGGGGCGTCACACAGATACGCAGTATTTT
CASSRGRHTDTQYF
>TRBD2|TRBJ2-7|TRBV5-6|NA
TGTGCCAGCAGCTTGTGGGGGGCTAGCGGGAGTTACGAGCAGTACTTC
CASSLWGASGSYEQYF
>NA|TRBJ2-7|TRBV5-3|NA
TGTGCCAGAAGCTTGGACAATGGTTATTCAGGGTGCGACGAGCAGTACTTC
CARSLDNGYSGCDEQYF
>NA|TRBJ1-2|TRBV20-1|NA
TGCAGCCCTACAGGGAACTATGGCTACACCTTC
CSPTGNYGYTF
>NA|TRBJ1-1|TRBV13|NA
TGTGCCAGCAGCTTAGGAGAGCCCGAAGCTTTCTTT
CASSLGEPEAFF
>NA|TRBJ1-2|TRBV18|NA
TGTGCCAGCTCACACCGATCTTACAGGTATGGCTACACCTTC
CASSHRSYRYGYTF
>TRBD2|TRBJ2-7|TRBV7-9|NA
TGTGCCAGCAGCTCCGCTAGCGGGGCCACCTACGAGCAGTACTTC
CASSSASGATYEQYF
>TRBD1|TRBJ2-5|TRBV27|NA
TGTGCCAGCAGTTTAGGAAGGACAGGGTCCCAGCAGACCCAGTACTTC
CASSLGRTGSQQTQYF
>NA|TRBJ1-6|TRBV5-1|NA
TGCGCCAGCAGCTTGGCAGGGGCGTCGTACTCACCCCTCCACTTT
CASSLAGASYSPLHF
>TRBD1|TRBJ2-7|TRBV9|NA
TGTGCCAGCAGCGTAGGTGGGACAGGGGGCTGGGGGGAGCAGTACTTC
CASSVGGTGGWGEQYF
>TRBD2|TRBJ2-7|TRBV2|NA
TGTGCCAGCAGCAAAGGGGAGGGTCGAACCCCCCTTTACGAGCAGTACTTC
CASSKGEGRTPLYEQYF
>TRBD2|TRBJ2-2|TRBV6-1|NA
TGTGCCAGCAGTGAATCTAGCGGGGGGGCCAACACCGGGGAGCTGTTTTTT
CASSESSGGANTGELFF
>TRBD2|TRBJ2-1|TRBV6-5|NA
TGTGCCAGCAGTTACTCTCCCGGACTAGTGACGAATGAGCAGTTCTTC
CASSYSPGLVTNEQFF
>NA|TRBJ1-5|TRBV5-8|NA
TGTGCCAGCAGCCCTGTTACAGCTGGCTATAGCAATCAGCCCCAGCATTTT
CASSPVTAGYSNQPQHF
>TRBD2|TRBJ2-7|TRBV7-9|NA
TGTGCCAGCGTTCATGGGAGGGACTACGAGCAGTACTTC
CASVHGRDYEQYF
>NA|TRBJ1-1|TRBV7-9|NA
TGTGCCAGCAGCTCCGTAATGTGGGAGAGAGGTGAAGCTTTCTTT
CASSSVMWERGEAFF
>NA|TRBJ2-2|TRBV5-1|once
TGCGCCAGCAGCCCACAGCAAACCACCGGGGAGCTGTTTTTT
CASSPQQTTGELFF
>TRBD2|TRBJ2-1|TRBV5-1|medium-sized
TGCGCCAGCAGCCGTAGCGGGGGGTTCAATGAGCAGTTCTTC
CASSRSGGFNEQFF
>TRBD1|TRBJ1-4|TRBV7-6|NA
TGTGCCAGCAGCTTAAACCAGGGGGCGGGTGAAAAACTGTTTTTT
CASSLNQGAGEKLFF
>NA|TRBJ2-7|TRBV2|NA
TGTGCCAGCAATGGGGCGGGGAACTACGAGCAGTACTTC
CASNGAGNYEQYF
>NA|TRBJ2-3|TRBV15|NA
TGTGCCACCAGCAGAGGACTAGAACAGACAGATACGCAGTATTTT
CATSRGLEQTDTQYF
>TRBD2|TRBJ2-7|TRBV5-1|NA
TGCGCCAGCAGCTTTTCGGGGGGAACCTACGAGCAGTACTTC
CASSFSGGTYEQYF
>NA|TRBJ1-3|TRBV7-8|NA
TGTGCCAGCAGCTTAGATCGTTTCTCTGGAAACACCATATATTTT
CASSLDRFSGNTIYF
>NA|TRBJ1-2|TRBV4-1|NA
TGCGCCAGCAGCCAAGCCGACAGAAGCTATGGCTACACCTTC
CASSQADRSYGYTF
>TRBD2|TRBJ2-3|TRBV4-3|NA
TGCGCCAGCAGCCAAGATGCGGTAGCGGGGGGGCGTGATACGCAGTATTTT
CASSQDAVAGGRDTQYF
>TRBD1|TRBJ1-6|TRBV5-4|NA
TGTGCCAGCAGCTTGGACAGGGGAAGTAATTCACCCCTCCACTTT
CASSLDRGSNSPLHF
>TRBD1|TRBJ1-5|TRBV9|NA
TGTGCCAGCAGCACACTTGACAGGGCTTATAGCAATCAGCCCCAGCATTTT
CASSTLDRAYSNQPQHF
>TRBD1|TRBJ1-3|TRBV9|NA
TGTGCCAGCAGCGTAGTGCCCGGGACAGGGGGCTCTGGAAACACCATATATTTT
CASSVVPGTGGSGNTIYF
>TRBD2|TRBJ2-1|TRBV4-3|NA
TGCGCCAGCAGCCGAAGCGGGGTAGCGGACAATGAGCAGTTCTTC
CASSRSGVADNEQFF
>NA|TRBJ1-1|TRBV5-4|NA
TGTGCCAGCAGCTCGGGACACTCGAACACTGAAGCTTTCTTT
CASSSGHSNTEAFF
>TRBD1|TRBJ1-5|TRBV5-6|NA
TGTGCCAGCAGCACTACAGGGGGCAATCAGCCCCAGCATTTT
CASSTTGGNQPQHF
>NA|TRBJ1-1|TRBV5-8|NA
TGTGCCAGCAGCTTTCCAACCGGGTTGGGGAACACTGAAGCTTTCTTT
CASSFPTGLGNTEAFF
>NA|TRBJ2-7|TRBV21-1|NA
TGTGCCAGCAGCAAATTTTCTTTAATTCCCGGAGATTTCGAGCAGTACTTC
CASSKFSLIPGDFEQYF
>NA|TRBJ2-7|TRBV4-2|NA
TGTGCCAGCAGCCAAGATCCGACGGGCGGGTACGAGCAGTACTTC
CASSQDPTGGYEQYF
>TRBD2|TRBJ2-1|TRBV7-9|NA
TGTGCCAGCACCACGACTAGCGGGTACAATGAGCAGTTCTTC
CASTTTSGYNEQFF
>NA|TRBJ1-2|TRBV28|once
TGTGCCAGCACAAAAGCTGACAGGAATGGCTACACCTTC
CASTKADRNGYTF
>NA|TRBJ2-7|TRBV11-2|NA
TGTGCCAGCAGCTTGGAGTTGGGCGAGCAGTACTTC
CASSLELGEQYF